These 21 T cell receptor beta chains share one sample of origin, sequenced in a study of T cell responses to AZD1222 COVID-19 vaccine. Repertoires were generated with immunoSEQ multiplex PCR, while TCRdb's copy carries only in-frame clones and drops some. The sample has roughly 100,000 clones, 90% seen once. The sequencing here drew on peripheral blood, taken 28 days after the second AZD1222 dose. These receptors came from an adult who received the AZD1222 COVID-19 vaccine.

This chain uses TRBV5-4 with TRBJ1-4; possible D gene TRBD1, 6 bases. The germline V gene has CDR1 SGHNT and CDR2 YYREEE (reference sequence). The CDR3 length is 14 residues. Trimming removed 0 bases from V and 7 bases from J, with 10 bases in between. Here the CDR3 reads CASSLGGQGEKLFF. The CDR3 DNA is TGTGCCAGCAGCTTGGGGGGGCAGGGTGAAAAACTGTTTTTT.

This clone was observed a single time. The V call is TRBV27, the J call TRBJ1-1; TRBD1 matches at 12 bases. After removal of 4 bases from V and 1 base from J, the junction contained 4 bases not matched to a gene. Germline CDR1 reads MNHEY; CDR2 reads SMNVEV (reference sequence). The CDR3 contains 16 residues. The DNA of the CDR3 is TGTGCCAGCAGTTCCGGGACAGGGGGCGGGAACACTGAAGCTTTCTTT. It codes for CASSSGTGGGNTEAFF.

The chain couples TRBV4-3 to TRBJ2-7; TRBD2 matches 10 bases. The CDR3 length is 16 residues. CDR1 LGHNA and CDR2 YSLEER come from the germline V gene. The trim removed 3 bases at V and 3 bases at J, leaving 8 bases unmatched. CDR3 loop: CASSHLSGGSVYEQYF. CDR3 in DNA: TGCGCCAGCAGCCACCTTAGCGGGGGGTCTGTCTACGAGCAGTACTTC.

The chain uses TRBV5-1 and TRBJ2-7, with D perhaps TRBD1 or TRBD2 (5 bases each). This CDR3 is 14 amino acids long. From germline, CDR1 is SGHRS and CDR2 YFSETQ. With 8 bases removed from V and 7 bases from J, the gap between germline ends came to 22 bases. The chain's CDR3 is CARFGDAINGEQYF. CDR3 coding DNA: TGCGCCAGATTTGGGGACGCAATTAACGGGGAGCAGTACTTC. Looking up the rest from reference TRBV5-1 and TRBJ2-7 gives the full variable domain: KAGVTQTPRYLIKTRGQQVTLSCSPISGHRSVSWYQQTPGQGLQFLFEYFSETQRNKGNFPGRFSGRQFSNSRSEMNVSTLELGDSALYLCARFGDAINGEQYFGPGTRLTVT.

The chain uses TRBV29-1 and TRBJ1-1, with a possible D match to TRBD1 (5 bases). Germline-derived CDR1 and CDR2 are SQVTM and ANQGSEA. Trimming left V 3 bases short and J 4 bases short, with 12 bases between. This CDR3 contains 13 residues. CDR3 region: CSVEGRRGTEAFF. CDR3 nucleotide sequence: TGCAGCGTTGAGGGACGGCGGGGCACTGAAGCTTTCTTT.

The chain employs TRBV21-1 and TRBJ1-5. TRBV21-1 corresponds to a pseudogene. CDR3 length: 15 amino acids. Here the CDR3 reads CASSGERYSNQPQHF. DNA of the CDR3: TGTGCCAGCAGCGGGGAGAGATATAGCAATCAGCCCCAGCATTTT.

The V call is TRBV30, the J call TRBJ1-2; D is unresolved. CDR1 is GTSNPN, CDR2 SVGIG, per germline (reference sequence). The CDR3 sequence is 13 residues long. Trimming left V 0 bases short and J 5 bases short, with 10 bases between. The CDR3 region has the DNA TGTGCCTGGAGTGTCGACACCAGATATGGCTACACCTTC. This codes for CAWSVDTRYGYTF. Supplemented by reference TRBV30 and TRBJ1-2, the full variable domain reads SQTIHQWPATLVQPVGSPLSLECTVEGTSNPNLYWYRQAAGRGLQLLFYSVGIGQISSEVPQNLSASRPQDRQFILSSKKLLLSDSGFYLCAWSVDTRYGYTFGSGTRLTVV.

The chain uses TRBV3-1 (or the pseudogene TRBV3-2) and TRBJ2-7, with D uncertain. This CDR3 contains 8 residues. Trimming took 5 bases from V and 10 from J, leaving 3 bases between them. The germline CDR1 and CDR2 sequences are LGHDT and YNNKEL (reference sequence). CDR3 sequence: CASSAQYF. The CDR3 DNA is TGTGCCAGCAGCGCCCAGTACTTC.

Written as DNA, the CDR3 is TGTGCCAGCAGTTACCCTCGGGGGGGGCGATACGAGCAGTACTTC. Translated, it gives CASSYPRGGRYEQYF. The rearrangement links TRBV6-2 or TRBV6-3 to TRBJ2-7; TRBD2 matches 8 bases. Per germline, CDR1 MNHEY and CDR2 SVGEGT. This CDR3 contains 15 residues. V gave up 2 bases and J gave up 4 bases; unmatched junction bases: 7.

This chain uses TRBV11-1 with TRBJ2-1; 8 nucleotides align to TRBD2. The CDR3 is 15 residues long. Germline lookup yields CDR1 SGHAT and CDR2 FQDESV (reference sequence). V lost 5 bases to trimming and J lost 6 bases; unmatched junction nucleotides: 9. This chain's CDR3 is CASSTGLAGGNEQFF. DNA for the CDR3: TGTGCCAGCAGCACCGGACTAGCCGGAGGCAATGAGCAGTTCTTC.

This clone appeared once. The chain employs TRBV6-1 and TRBJ2-5; maybe TRBD2 (5 bases). The CDR3 covers 16 residues. Germline V gene sequence: CDR1 MNHNS, CDR2 SASEGT. Trimming removed 0 bases at V and 5 bases at J, with 16 bases between. The CDR3 region is CASSEAFHRGMETQYF. The CDR3 DNA follows: TGTGCCAGCAGTGAAGCCTTTCATCGAGGGATGGAGACCCAGTACTTC.

This sequence joins TRBV6-4 and TRBJ2-1; TRBD1 might be the D (5 bases). This CDR3 has 15 residues. V lost 6 bases to trimming and J lost 1 base, with 13 bases between them. Germline CDR1 and CDR2: MRHNA and SNTAGT. This CDR3 reads CASSTGQGSYNEQFF. DNA of the CDR3: TGTGCCAGCAGCACTGGGCAGGGTTCCTACAATGAGCAGTTCTTC.

The chain joins TRBV19 to TRBJ2-7; TRBD2 matches at 8 bases. CDR3 length equals 16 residues. Germline values: CDR1 LNHDA, CDR2 SQIVND (reference sequence). The V and J ends lost 1 base and 2 bases, in that order; junction bases with no gene match: 7. CDR3 nucleotide sequence: TGTGCCAGTAGTATAGCCCGGACTAGCCCGCCCTACGAGCAGTACTTC. Its protein is CASSIARTSPPYEQYF.

The chain uses TRBV7-3 and TRBJ1-1, with D perhaps matching TRBD1 (6 bases). The CDR3 contains 16 residues. Trimming cost V 0 bases and J 0 bases, with 11 bases left between them. Per germline, CDR1 SGHTA and CDR2 FQGTGA. The CDR3 DNA reads TGTGCCAGCAGCTTAACCCTGGACAGATTGAACACTGAAGCTTTCTTT. Encoded protein: CASSLTLDRLNTEAFF.

As to this clone: Germline is not matched at one junction end, which may reflect a read error. The chain recombines TRBV4-2 with TRBJ1-6; the D is unclear. CDR3 length equals 15 residues. The germline V gene has CDR1 LGHNA and CDR2 YNFKEQ. Here the CDR3 DNA reads TGTGCCAGCAGCCAAGATTTAGGGAACGGTTCACCTCTCCACTTT. This gives the protein CASSQDLGNGSPLHF.

The chain employs TRBV11-3 and TRBJ2-2; no clear D. This CDR3 spans 17 amino acids. The germline gives CDR1 SGHNT, CDR2 YENEEA. The ends were cut back, 4 bases at V and 1 base at J, with 16 bases in the middle. The CDR3 loop reads CASSSSGGDMNTGELFF. The CDR3 nucleotides are TGTGCCAGCAGCTCAAGTGGTGGGGATATGAACACCGGGGAGCTGTTTTTT.

V is TRBV7-2 and J is TRBJ1-1; a weak D match, TRBD1 (5 bases). This CDR3 region has 15 residues. Trimming shortened V by 5 bases and J by 0 bases, and 13 bases separated the two germline ends. The germline V gene has CDR1 SGHTA and CDR2 FQGNSA. The CDR3 loop is CASSPFLGVNTEAFF. The DNA for the CDR3 is TGTGCCAGCAGCCCATTTTTAGGGGTGAACACTGAAGCTTTCTTT.

The genes are TRBV6-5 and TRBJ2-7; 10 bases agree with TRBD2. The CDR3 is 15 residues long. Germline loops: CDR1 MNHEY, CDR2 SVGAGI. The junction had 8 bases not matched to a gene; V was cut back by 5 bases and J by 4 bases. CDR3: CASSRIAGGFYEQYF. CDR3 coding DNA: TGTGCCAGCAGTCGAATAGCGGGGGGTTTTTACGAGCAGTACTTC.

This chain joins TRBV20-1 and TRBJ1-4; possible D gene TRBD1, 5 bases. Deletions cut 5 bases from V and 5 bases from J, with 6 bases between. This CDR3 comprises 11 residues. Germline-derived CDR1 and CDR2 are DFQATT and SNEGSKA (reference sequence). The CDR3 coding sequence is TGCAGTGCTGGGGCAAATGAAAAACTGTTTTTT. It codes for CSAGANEKLFF.

The J gene is TRBJ1-4, the V gene TRBV5-8; perhaps TRBD1 as D (5 bases). V was cut by 3 bases and J by 0 bases, with 21 bases left in between. The CDR3 is 19 amino acids. The germline V gene encodes CDR1 SGHTS and CDR2 YDEGEE. CDR3 in DNA: TGTGCCAGCAGCTCCCCGCCCGGGACCACCCTTACAACTAATGAAAAACTGTTTTTT. Its translation: CASSSPPGTTLTTNEKLFF.

The CDR3 sequence is CASSISSGGGPQGTQYF. Here the CDR3 DNA reads TGTGCCAGTAGTATTTCGAGCGGGGGGGGCCCCCAGGGGACCCAGTACTTC. V usage is TRBV19 and J usage is TRBJ2-5, with TRBD2 matching over 10 bases. CDR1 is LNHDA and CDR2 is SQIVND in the germline V gene (reference sequence). V shed 3 bases and J 7 bases; nucleotides not matched to a gene: 14. There are 17 residues in the CDR3.